This T cell receptor (beta chain) is drawn from a study of T cell therapy after organ transplantation (dated by TCRdb to 2018 to 2020). Context from the whole study: The therapy products consisted of autologous CMV-specific T cells grown in vitro for roughly two weeks using a peptide pool of 30 HLA class I and II CMV epitopes. Of the approximately ten patients, eight were classified as clinical responders and two were classified as nonresponders. Across 2 to 6 intravenous infusions, patients got a median of 1.92 x 10^8 CMV-specific T cells. Peripheral blood samples for the pretherapy time point were taken before T cell therapy began. A follow-up TRBV repertoire analysis was performed on an open-label phase I trial of autologous CMV-specific adoptive T cell therapy in solid-organ transplant recipients. Up to 6 T cell doses were administered to patients every 2 weeks, and patients were monitored for approximately 7 months after therapy was completed. Of the 10 to 11 patients, only 7 or 8 had long-term post-therapy samples available.

The immunoSEQ two-step, bias-controlled multiplex PCR assay was used to amplify TRB CDR3 regions from genomic DNA. Sequencing of CDR3 libraries was carried out on an Illumina NextSeq 500. The paper's data handling went like this. The immunoSEQ Analyzer platform was used for the initial alignment and bioinformatics, which included bias normalization against synthetic CDR3 analogs. Annotation of V, D and J genes was based on the definitions in the IMGT database. VDJtools version 1.1.10 and the R package tcR version 2.2.1.11 were used with default settings for further TRBV analyses. For the GLIPH analysis, version 1.0 was run with default settings. In CDR3 sequences with at least 5 reads, significant changes in clonotype frequency were tested by a 2-sided binomial test with Benjamini-Hochberg correction (alpha = 0.01). In TCRdb, the immuneACCESS table is reduced to in-frame sequences with V and J assigned. These tables do not hold every clone; where another copy was compared, an unresolved V gene accounts for under half, and the others remain unexplained. V and J calls and clone size follow that table, whereas D and trimming were derived from the DNA. The sample has over 45,000 clones on record, about 94% of them singletons. The ten top clones hold around 3.1% of the sample.

V sheds 6 bases and J sheds 2 bases, leaving 8 bases between their ends. The CDR3 measures 12 amino acids from cysteine to phenylalanine. Only CDR3 DNA is held: 36 bases, read in frame from base 1. In the germline V gene, CDR1 corresponds to MNHNS and CDR2 to SASEGT. In the paper's terms, the time point label means: before start of T cell therapy. Solid-organ transplant recipients with drug-resistant/recurrent cytomegalovirus were included as patients. About 10 trial participants were selected for repertoire analysis based on availability of post-therapy peripheral blood mononuclear cells. Viable CD3+CD8+CD4- lymphocytes were isolated from PBMCs by sorting on a BD FACSAria III. The Qiagen DNeasy Kit was used to extract genomic DNA from sorted cells. In its sample, this clone was seen once. Its cognate antigen has yet to be identified. Within one base of it there is no much larger clone, and no base qualities were kept.

General conclusions and limits of the study: Because the cohort was small, confounders such as concurrent antirejection and antiviral medications could not be assessed. Reconstitution after therapy appeared to involve both transferred clonotypes and endogenous clonotypes that were not detected in the therapy products. The fold change in CD8 clonality after therapy was inversely correlated with pretherapy clonality, which suggests that less biased repertoires were more open to remodeling. Few detected expansions in nonresponders may reflect reduced sample coverage from poor CD8+ T cell yield. Marked pretherapy clonal expansions with minimal repertoire change after therapy were observed in nonresponders.

The clonotype comes from a human patient who had received a solid organ transplant and had CMV disease. The sequencing used CD8+ T cells from blood, collected before autologous CMV-specific T cell therapy. The sequence links TRBV6-1 to TRBJ2-7; no D gene can be assigned with confidence. The encoded CDR3 is CASRRRTYEQYF. The DNA sequence reads TGTGCCAGCAGGAGAAGGACCTACGAGCAGTACTTC.